This TCR beta chain is from a study of blood T cells in healthy people across ages. Broader study findings: Researchers report that TCR beta diversity correlated strongly with naive T cell percentage.

For this clonotype: Its antigen is as yet unknown.

Sample-barcoded 5' priming and a J-beta primer mix drove a second PCR of roughly 6 to 12 cycles. TCRdb reanalysed the 5' RACE reads using MiXCR and keeps one entry per CDR3 protein. The sample records over 600,000 distinct CDR3 sequences, 35% to 60% being singletons. Germline V gene data show CDR1 as LGHDT and CDR2 as YNNKEL (reference sequence). V was trimmed by 0 bases and J by 4 bases, leaving 7 bases between them. CDR3 length equals 15 residues. The specimen sequenced was blood. The receptor was isolated from a man aged 80 or over in good health. The rearrangement links TRBV3-1 to TRBJ2-6; D gene ambiguous. This chain's CDR3 is CASSQDARGANVLTF. CDR3 bases: TGTGCCAGCAGCCAAGATGCGAGAGGGGCCAACGTCCTGACTTTC.